This TCR beta chain was documented in a study of identical twins. Study outcomes and limitations: Out-of-frame alpha sequences common to twins exhibited an excess of low generation probability.

MiXCR, run by TCRdb on the 5' RACE reads, gives a single entry per CDR3 protein. Of approximately 490,000 distinct CDR3 sequences detected, approximately 20% appear once; the ten largest clones hold 0.48%. As concerns this clonotype: Its cognate antigen is unknown.

The CDR3 is made up of 13 amino acids. Germline CDR1 and CDR2: SGHVS and FNYEAQ. V was pared by 4 bases and J by 3 bases, with 6 bases between. The sample was also reused in another study, on yellow fever vaccine responses in identical twins.

This clonotype was obtained from a woman under 30 in good health. The source material was CD4+ T cells sorted from blood. V and J are TRBV7-6 and TRBJ2-2; D is ambiguous. CDR3 coding DNA: TGTGCCAGCAGCTCTGATGACACCGGGGAGCTGTTTTTT. Its translation: CASSSDDTGELFF.